These T cell receptor beta chains were read from a single sample in a study of technical replicates of blood from several donors. Libraries were prepared by immunoSEQ multiplex PCR; TCRdb keeps only in-frame clonotypes and omits some of them. The profile shows about 17,000 clones, 82% of them singletons. Input material: PBMCs. Receptors were obtained from a human donor in good health. Some clones in this sample may be carry-over from other donors' samples. CDR3s include the opening cysteine and the closing phenylalanine or tryptophan. The D gene is left open where the match is weak. Clone sizes are given selectively: once, few, many, or a class where the clone is expanded.

-,13,-,TRBV12-5,TRBJ1-5,TGTGCTAGTGGGGAAACAGGCAATCAGCCCCAGCATTTT,CASGETGNQPQHF
TRBD2,16,-,TRBV18,TRBJ2-1,TGTGCCAGCTCACCACCGTCGCTAGCGGGAGGGGGCGAGCAGTTCTTC,CASSPPSLAGGGEQFF
TRBD2,16,few,TRBV4-1,TRBJ2-1,TGCGCCAGCAGCACGCAACTAGCGGGAGAGGGTAATGAGCAGTTCTTC,CASSTQLAGEGNEQFF
-,14,-,TRBV30,TRBJ1-2,TGTGCCTGGAGTCCCCCGGGACTCGAGGGGGGCTACACCTTC,CAWSPPGLEGGYTF
TRBD2,15,-,TRBV9,TRBJ2-7,TGTGCCAGCAGCGTAGAGGTAGCGGGAGGGTACGAGCAGTACTTC,CASSVEVAGGYEQYF
-,14,-,TRBV5-6,TRBJ1-1,TGTGCCAGCAGCCAACTACAGGTGAACACTGAAGCTTTCTTT,CASSQLQVNTEAFF
-,14,-,TRBV15,TRBJ2-7,TGTGCCACCAGAGGGGGAGGGAGCGAGTACGAGCAGTACTTC,CATRGGGSEYEQYF
TRBD1,14,-,TRBV14,TRBJ2-2,TGTGCCAGCAGCCGACAGGGGCTTACCGGGGAGCTGTTTTTT,CASSRQGLTGELFF
-,16,-,TRBV10-3,TRBJ2-2,TGTGCCATCAGTGTACAGCGGGCTCTGAACACCGGGGAGCTGTTTTTT,CAISVQRALNTGELFF
TRBD2,14,-,TRBV11-2,TRBJ2-1,TGTGCCAGCGCGGGACTAGCGGGAGCCAATGAGCAGTTCTTC,CASAGLAGANEQFF
TRBD1,15,few,TRBV25-1,TRBJ1-1,TGTGCCAGCAGTGAATTGCAGGGGGCGAGAACTGAAGCTTTCTTT,CASSELQGARTEAFF
-,12,once,TRBV7-9,TRBJ1-2,TGTGCCAGCAGCTTAGTCAGGGTATCGGACACCTTC,CASSLVRVSDTF
TRBD2,15,-,TRBV5-4,TRBJ2-1,TGTGCCAGCAGCTTGGAAGGGGGACTAGCGTCTGAGCAGTTCTTC,CASSLEGGLASEQFF
TRBD1,16,-,TRBV19,TRBJ1-2,TGTGCCAGTAGTATACGACAGGGGGGCCTAGGCTATGGCTACACCTTC,CASSIRQGGLGYGYTF